Following are 30 T cell receptor beta chains from one sample sequenced in a study of T cell changes during pregnancy in multiple sclerosis. Assay used: immunoSEQ multiplex PCR; TCRdb lists only in-frame clones, some missing. Counted here are about 69,000 clones, about 92% occurring once; the ten biggest clones make up less than 2%. The sequences come from peripheral blood, collected in the third trimester of pregnancy. Receptors originate from a female donor in good health, enrolled as a control in a pregnancy study.

The chain has TRBV7-8 and TRBJ2-7; perhaps TRBD2 as D (6 bases). The germline V gene has CDR1 SGHVS and CDR2 FQNEAQ. This CDR3 spans 16 amino acids. Between the trimmed V and J ends, which lost 1 base and 3 bases, there was a span of 16 bases. CDR3 in amino acids: CASSLEEGGGYYEQYF. The CDR3 DNA sequence: TGTGCCAGCAGCTTAGAGGAGGGCGGTGGCTACTACGAGCAGTACTTC.

The genes are TRBV27 and TRBJ2-7; the D gene is possibly TRBD1 (6 bases). CDR1 is MNHEY, CDR2 SMNVEV, per germline (reference sequence). Trimming shortened V by 4 bases and J by 3 bases, and 22 bases separated the two germline ends. The CDR3 is made up of 17 amino acids. Here the CDR3 DNA reads TGTGCCAGCAGTTCCTACCGGGACACCAGGCCCCTCTACGAGCAGTACTTC. This translates into CASSSYRDTRPLYEQYF.

The chain is built from TRBV11-3 and TRBJ2-2; TRBD2 is a possible D gene (6 bases). Deletions cut 8 bases from V and 4 bases from J, with 11 bases between. Germline lookup yields CDR1 SGHNT and CDR2 YENEEA. The CDR3 is 13 amino acids. CDR3 sequence: CASASDGTGELFF. The CDR3 bases are TGTGCCAGCGCTAGCGACGGCACCGGGGAGCTGTTTTTT.

CDR3 nucleotides: TGTGCCAGCAGCTTAGAGGGTTTGGATAGAGGGGACAGGCAACCTGAAGCTTTCTTT. Its protein is CASSLEGLDRGDRQPEAFF. The chain recombines TRBV11-2 with TRBJ1-1; 8 positions match TRBD1. J gave up 6 bases and V 0 bases, and 18 bases lay outside the gene matches. The CDR3 is made up of 19 amino acids. CDR1 and CDR2 from the germline V gene are SGHAT and FQNNGV.

This chain joins TRBV7-2 and TRBJ2-1; TRBD2 matches at 8 bases. The CDR3 sequence is 18 residues long. V shed 3 bases, J shed 3 bases, and the junction held 13 bases outside the gene matches. Per germline, CDR1 SGHTA and CDR2 FQGNSA. CDR3 sequence: CASSLAVRVAGGYNEQFF. DNA of the CDR3: TGTGCCAGCAGCTTGGCGGTAAGGGTGGCGGGAGGCTACAATGAGCAGTTCTTC.

The gene calls are TRBV4-1 and TRBJ2-3; 7 bases align to TRBD1. V lost 5 bases and J lost 4; bases outside the gene matches: 15. CDR1 is MGHRA and CDR2 is YSYEKL in the germline V gene. This CDR3 has 17 amino acids. CDR3 protein: CASSKGQIEEWADTQYF. CDR3 bases: TGCGCCAGCAGCAAGGGACAGATAGAAGAATGGGCAGATACGCAGTATTTT.

CDR3 nucleotide sequence: TGTGCCATCAGTGGGGGACAGCGAACGGTCTACGAGCAGTACTTC. Protein product: CAISGGQRTVYEQYF. The rearrangement links TRBV10-3 to TRBJ2-7, with 7 bases matching TRBD1. After removal of 4 bases from V and 3 bases from J, the junction contained 9 bases not matched to a gene. Germline lookup yields CDR1 ENHRY and CDR2 SYGVKD. The CDR3 has 15 residues.

The rearrangement uses TRBV2 and TRBJ1-4, with TRBD1 matching 9 bases. Germline assignment: CDR1 SNHLY and CDR2 FYNNEI. This CDR3 contains 13 residues. The trim removed 6 bases at V and 10 bases at J, leaving 6 bases unmatched. The CDR3 DNA reads TGTGCCAGCAGCCCCGAGACAGGGGGAAAACTGTTTTTT. It codes for CASSPETGGKLFF. The full variable domain, with the rest looked up from reference TRBV2 and TRBJ1-4, is EPEVTQTPSHQVTQMGQEVILRCVPISNHLYFYWYRQILGQKVEFLVSFYNNEISEKSEIFDDQFSVERPDGSNFTLKIRSTKLEDSAMYFCASSPETGGKLFFGSGTQLSVL.

This clone has a single count. V is TRBV6-4 and J is TRBJ2-2; the match to TRBD2 covers 11 bases. The ends lost 6 bases at V and 4 bases at J; junction bases unmatched: 7. The CDR3 has 16 residues. Looked up from germline, CDR1 is MRHNA and CDR2 is SNTAGT. The CDR3 DNA reads TGTGCCAGCAGCGAAACCGGGACTAGCGGCACCGGGGAGCTGTTTTTT. Translated: CASSETGTSGTGELFF.

The chain recombines TRBV4-3 with TRBJ2-7; 10 bases align to TRBD2. In germline, CDR1 is LGHNA, CDR2 YSLEER. Losses at the gene ends were 0 bases for V and 4 bases for J; bases not matched to a gene: 9. The CDR3 has 17 amino acids. The CDR3 spells CASSQELIAGGLYEQYF. The CDR3, as DNA: TGCGCCAGCAGCCAAGAACTCATAGCGGGAGGCCTATACGAGCAGTACTTC.

This chain uses TRBV7-2 with TRBJ2-1; a weak D match, TRBD2 (6 bases). The CDR3 is 12 amino acids. V was shortened by 10 bases and J by 10 bases, with 17 bases between the two germline ends. The germline V gene has CDR1 SGHTA and CDR2 FQGNSA. The CDR3 bases are TGTGCCACCCAGGAGGGCCGGGGAGAGCAGTTCTTC. Translated: CATQEGRGEQFF.

For the CDR3, the DNA is TGTGCCAGCAGCCCCCGGTTCGCTGCGGGAGACGAGCAGTACTTC. Translated: CASSPRFAAGDEQYF. V gene TRBV9 combines with J gene TRBJ2-7; 7 positions match TRBD2. V gave up 4 bases and J gave up 5 bases; unmatched junction bases: 12. CDR3 length equals 15 residues. Germline V lookup: CDR1 SGDLS, CDR2 YYNGEE.

The rearrangement links TRBV5-6 to TRBJ2-5, with 9 bases that match TRBD1. The CDR3 spans 16 residues. Per germline, CDR1 SGHDT and CDR2 YYEEEE. V was clipped by 0 bases and J by 5 bases; unmatched bases: 8. The CDR3 protein is CASSLVPGQGWETQYF. The DNA for the CDR3 is TGTGCCAGCAGCTTGGTCCCGGGACAGGGATGGGAGACCCAGTACTTC.

J is TRBJ1-4 and V is TRBV5-1; no clear D. Germline V gene data show CDR1 as SGHRS and CDR2 as YFSETQ. V shed 4 bases and J shed 8 bases, with 15 bases lying between them. The CDR3 has 14 residues. The DNA of the CDR3 is TGCGCCAGCAGCATAACCGGGAGCTCCGAAAAACTGTTTTTT. Translated: CASSITGSSEKLFF.

This chain links TRBV4-1 with TRBJ1-2; 9 nucleotides agree with TRBD1. CDR3 length: 14 amino acids. Germline lookup yields CDR1 MGHRA and CDR2 YSYEKL. Germline trimming cut 1 base from V and 10 bases from J; bases unmatched to any gene: 7. The CDR3 sequence is CASSQGGTGRHYTF. The CDR3 coding sequence is TGCGCCAGCAGCCAAGGCGGGACAGGGAGACACTACACCTTC.

This clone appeared once. V and J are TRBV2 and TRBJ1-5; 7 nucleotides agree with TRBD1. The CDR3 consists of 18 residues. V lost 5 bases and J lost 2; bases outside the gene matches: 15. Germline loops: CDR1 SNHLY, CDR2 FYNNEI. CDR3 sequence reads: CASSYRDSPRGGNQPQHF. Written as DNA, the CDR3 is TGTGCCAGCAGTTACCGGGACAGCCCTAGGGGTGGCAATCAGCCCCAGCATTTT.

The chain is built from TRBV18 and TRBJ2-3; 9 nucleotides align to TRBD1. This CDR3 has 16 amino acids. J lost 2 bases, V lost 2 bases, and 5 bases had no gene match. Germline values: CDR1 KGHSH, CDR2 LQKENI. CDR3 DNA sequence: TGTGCCAGCTCACCAACAACAGGGGGCCTCACAGATACGCAGTATTTT. This sequence encodes CASSPTTGGLTDTQYF.

This rearrangement joins TRBV19 to TRBJ1-2; D perhaps matches TRBD1 (6 bases). CDR3 length equals 15 residues. V lost 9 bases, J lost 6 bases, and 23 bases lay in between. Germline V gene data show CDR1 as LNHDA and CDR2 as SQIVND (reference sequence). CDR3 residues: CASTDQLQGHNGYTF. The CDR3 DNA follows: TGTGCCAGCACCGACCAATTGCAGGGGCACAATGGCTACACCTTC. Full variable domain (missing parts from reference TRBV19 and TRBJ1-2): DGGITQSPKYLFRKEGQNVTLSCEQNLNHDAMYWYRQDPGQGLRLIYYSQIVNDFQKGDIAEGYSVSREKKESFPLTVTSAQKNPTAFYLCASTDQLQGHNGYTFGSGTRLTVV.

The chain has TRBV19 and TRBJ1-1; 7 bases match TRBD1. V trimming: 7 bases; J trimming: 0 bases; junction bases outside the gene matches: 5. Germline values: CDR1 LNHDA, CDR2 SQIVND (reference sequence). The CDR3 runs to 14 residues. The CDR3 loop is CASIRRGLNTEAFF. The DNA of the CDR3 is TGTGCCAGTATTCGGAGGGGGCTGAACACTGAAGCTTTCTTT.

The chain employs TRBV29-1 and TRBJ1-2, with D unclear. The CDR3 extends over 12 amino acids. V shed 7 bases and J shed 4 bases, with 13 bases lying between them. Germline assignment: CDR1 SQVTM and CDR2 ANQGSEA. The CDR3 nucleotides read TGCAGCGGATGGTGGCAGATCTATGGCTACACCTTC. This sequence encodes CSGWWQIYGYTF.

The rearrangement uses TRBV7-2 and TRBJ2-5; TRBD1 aligns across 7 bases. The CDR3 covers 15 residues. Germline trimming cut 5 bases from V and 2 bases from J; bases unmatched to any gene: 8. The germline gives CDR1 SGHTA, CDR2 FQGNSA. The CDR3 bases are TGTGCCAGCAGCGCTCGCCCGGGACAGCAAGAGACCCAGTACTTC. Encoded protein: CASSARPGQQETQYF. The whole variable domain, filled in from reference TRBV7-2 and TRBJ2-5, reads GAGVSQSPSNKVTEKGKDVELRCDPISGHTALYWYRQSLGQGLEFLIYFQGNSAPDKSGLPSDRFSAERTGGSVSTLTIQRTQQEDSAVYLCASSARPGQQETQYFGPGTRLLVL.

V is TRBV2 and J is TRBJ1-1; D possibly corresponds to TRBD1 (5 bases). The CDR3 totals 12 residues. V was clipped by 10 bases and J by 5 bases, with 14 bases between them. Germline V gene lookup returns CDR1 SNHLY and CDR2 FYNNEI. CDR3 protein: CATGRERTEAFF. The CDR3 nucleotides are TGTGCCACTGGCAGGGAAAGAACTGAAGCTTTCTTT.

The chain joins TRBV7-2 to TRBJ1-5, with 7 bases aligning to TRBD1. V lost 5 bases, J lost 7 bases, and 8 bases stayed unmatched. The CDR3 has 14 residues. CDR1 SGHTA and CDR2 FQGNSA come from the germline V gene. This CDR3 is CASSATGVRQPQHF. In DNA, the CDR3 is TGTGCCAGCAGCGCAACAGGGGTACGGCAGCCCCAGCATTTT.

The rearrangement joins TRBV19 to TRBJ1-2; 11 bases agree with TRBD1. Germline-derived CDR1 and CDR2 are LNHDA and SQIVND (reference sequence). V shed 4 bases and J 7 bases; nucleotides not matched to a gene: 11. The CDR3 length is 16 residues. Written as DNA, the CDR3 is TGTGCCAGTAGTACGAAACCTCCGGGACAGGGGGGTGGCTACACCTTC. Its translation is CASSTKPPGQGGGYTF.

J is TRBJ2-2 and V is TRBV29-1; 7 bases are shared with TRBD1. Germline V gene sequence: CDR1 SQVTM, CDR2 ANQGSEA. There are 13 residues in the CDR3. Trimming took 7 bases from V and 3 from J; bases not matched to a gene: 5. The CDR3 region has the DNA TGCAGCGCCCCGGGACAGCACACCGGGGAGCTGTTTTTT. It is translated as CSAPGQHTGELFF.

The V call is TRBV11-2, the J call TRBJ2-1, with 11 bases lining up with TRBD1. Trimming removed 4 bases from V and 7 bases from J; junction bases left unmatched: 3. The length of the CDR3 is 14 residues. CDR1 and CDR2 from the germline V gene are SGHAT and FQNNGV. The CDR3 DNA reads as TGTGCCAGCAGCTCGGGGACAGGGGGGAATGAGCAGTTCTTC. It translates to CASSSGTGGNEQFF.

This clone was found a few times. The V gene is TRBV14, the J gene TRBJ2-7; the match to TRBD2 covers 7 bases. This CDR3 region has 15 residues. V was clipped by 4 bases and J by 2 bases; unmatched bases: 8. Per germline, CDR1 SGHDN and CDR2 FVKESK. The CDR3: CASSLRASGPYEQYF. The DNA for the CDR3 is TGTGCCAGCAGCCTTCGGGCTAGCGGACCCTACGAGCAGTACTTC.

V usage is TRBV9 and J usage is TRBJ2-3; 8 bases fit TRBD2. After removal of 0 bases from V and 4 bases from J, the junction contained 7 bases not matched to a gene. The CDR3 totals 16 residues. Germline CDR1 and CDR2: SGDLS and YYNGEE. CDR3 DNA: TGTGCCAGCAGCGTAGAGGTCGGGGGGGCTTCAGATACGCAGTATTTT. As protein: CASSVEVGGASDTQYF.

The chain recombines TRBV20-1 with TRBJ2-3; tentative D call: TRBD2 (5 bases). The CDR3 consists of 10 residues. Germline CDR1 and CDR2: DFQATT and SNEGSKA (reference sequence). The germline V and J ends were trimmed by 5 bases and 10 bases, with 10 bases remaining between them. The CDR3 loop is CSALLGAQYF. CDR3 nucleotides: TGCAGTGCTCTACTAGGTGCGCAGTATTTT.

Turning to this clone: This CDR3 is also generated by other DNA sequences in the sample. J is TRBJ1-2 and V is TRBV7-2, with TRBD1 matching over 8 bases. In germline, CDR1 is SGHTA, CDR2 FQGNSA. Unmatched junction bases numbered 4, after V lost 5 bases and J lost 5 bases. The CDR3 spans 13 residues. CDR3 region: CASSQGQGYGYTF. Here the CDR3 DNA reads TGTGCCAGCAGCCAAGGACAGGGTTATGGCTACACCTTC.